Following are 16 T cell receptor beta chains from one sample sequenced in a study of blood T cell repertoires in COVID-19. Method: immunoSEQ multiplex PCR; TCRdb's copy keeps in-frame clones and lacks some. The table lists fewer than 350,000 clones, around nine tenths of them singletons. Material for sequencing was peripheral blood. All receptors come from a woman aged 25 to 39 with COVID-19, enrolled during active disease.

The chain links TRBV6-2 or TRBV6-3 to TRBJ1-2, with a tentative D call TRBD1 (6 bases). The CDR3 totals 16 residues. V was pared by 4 bases and J by 5 bases, with 20 bases between. The germline gives CDR1 MNHEY, CDR2 SVGEGT. Here the CDR3 DNA reads TGTGCCAGCAGTTCAATTTTGCGACAGGCCGAATATGGCTACACCTTC. Residues: CASSSILRQAEYGYTF.

The chain has TRBV18 and TRBJ2-1, with 13 bases identical to TRBD2. The CDR3 has 20 residues. V was clipped by 3 bases and J by 2 bases; unmatched bases: 13. From germline, CDR1 is KGHSH and CDR2 LQKENI. CDR3 DNA sequence: TGTGCCAGCTCACCCCTCGGACTAGCGGGAGCTCCAAGTACCTACAATGAGCAGTTCTTC. Translating it yields CASSPLGLAGAPSTYNEQFF.

The genes are TRBV5-6 and TRBJ1-1; D is uncertain. This CDR3 contains 13 residues. CDR1 SGHDT and CDR2 YYEEEE come from the germline V gene. The V end was cut by 0 bases, the J end by 7 bases, with 10 bases between. The CDR3 reads CASSLGPAGEAFF. DNA for the CDR3: TGTGCCAGCAGCTTGGGGCCTGCGGGTGAAGCTTTCTTT.

V is TRBV5-1 and J is TRBJ2-7; TRBD1 matches 10 bases. CDR3 length: 15 amino acids. V trimming: 3 bases; J trimming: 3 bases; junction bases outside the gene matches: 6. Germline V gives CDR1 SGHRS, CDR2 YFSETQ. CDR3 sequence reads: CASSYAGTGDYEQYF. CDR3 nucleotides: TGCGCCAGCAGCTACGCCGGGACAGGGGACTACGAGCAGTACTTC.

The genes are TRBV2 and TRBJ1-1; weak D call: TRBD1 (6 bases). This CDR3 region has 13 residues. V was clipped by 6 bases and J by 5 bases, with 13 bases between them. CDR1 and CDR2 (germline): SNHLY, FYNNEI. For the CDR3, the DNA is TGTGCCAGCAGATACAGGGTAGAGACTGAAGCTTTCTTT. Its translation is CASRYRVETEAFF. Filled out from reference TRBV2 and TRBJ1-1, the complete variable domain reads EPEVTQTPSHQVTQMGQEVILRCVPISNHLYFYWYRQILGQKVEFLVSFYNNEISEKSEIFDDQFSVERPDGSNFTLKIRSTKLEDSAMYFCASRYRVETEAFFGQGTRLTVV.

V is TRBV6-2 or TRBV6-3 and J is TRBJ1-5; D perhaps matches TRBD1 (6 bases). V was shortened by 6 bases and J by 0 bases, with 18 bases between the two germline ends. The CDR3 spans 17 residues. In germline, CDR1 is MNHEY, CDR2 SVGEGT. The chain's CDR3 is CASSTLRGGSSNQPQHF. CDR3 coding DNA: TGTGCCAGCAGCACCCTTCGGGGGGGCTCTAGCAATCAGCCCCAGCATTTT.

V gene TRBV30 combines with J gene TRBJ2-3; perhaps TRBD2 as D (5 bases). The CDR3 length is 13 residues. Per germline, CDR1 GTSNPN and CDR2 SVGIG (reference sequence). Trimming removed 5 bases from V and 9 bases from J, with 18 bases in between. CDR3 residues: CAWGYLGLKTQYF. As DNA, the CDR3 is TGTGCCTGGGGATATTTAGGACTTAAAACGCAGTATTTT.

This rearrangement joins TRBV2 to TRBJ2-5; TRBD1 matches at 8 bases. V gave up 7 bases and J gave up 2 bases; unmatched junction bases: 6. Germline values: CDR1 SNHLY, CDR2 FYNNEI. The CDR3 is 14 amino acids. This CDR3 reads CASKRQGAQETQYF. CDR3 in DNA: TGTGCCAGCAAGAGGCAGGGGGCACAAGAGACCCAGTACTTC.

The chain links TRBV10-3 to TRBJ1-5; D is unclear. The CDR3 runs to 13 residues. CDR1 is ENHRY, CDR2 SYGVKD, per germline. V gave up 7 bases and J gave up 0 bases, with 7 bases separating them. The CDR3 reads CAITGSSNQPQHF. DNA of the CDR3: TGTGCCATCACGGGTTCTAGCAATCAGCCCCAGCATTTT.

The chain recombines TRBV29-1 with TRBJ2-7; TRBD2 might be the D (7 bases). The CDR3 runs to 13 residues. CDR1 and CDR2 (germline): SQVTM, ANQGSEA. The ends were cut back, 7 bases at V and 3 bases at J, with 16 bases in the middle. The CDR3 coding sequence is TGCAGCGCCCAAGGGGGGGCTATCTACGAGCAGTACTTC. Translating gives CSAQGGAIYEQYF.

The V gene is TRBV4-3, the J gene TRBJ2-7; D may be TRBD2 (5 bases). The CDR3 consists of 14 residues. The germline CDR1 and CDR2 sequences are LGHNA and YSLEER. With 4 bases removed from V and 6 bases from J, the gap between germline ends came to 16 bases. The CDR3 reads CASSPTRVEIEQYF. In DNA, the CDR3 is TGCGCCAGCAGCCCTACGAGGGTGGAGATCGAGCAGTACTTC.

This chain joins TRBV6-5 and TRBJ2-7; tentative D call: TRBD2 (6 bases). This CDR3 contains 16 residues. Per germline, CDR1 MNHEY and CDR2 SVGAGI. Trimming pared 2 bases from V and 4 bases from J, leaving 18 bases between. CDR3 sequence reads: CASSYGSTGVRYEQYF. CDR3 nucleotide sequence: TGTGCCAGCAGTTACGGGTCAACGGGGGTGCGGTACGAGCAGTACTTC.

The V gene is TRBV28, the J gene TRBJ1-5; 7 nucleotides align to TRBD1. This CDR3 is 13 amino acids long. Germline V gene lookup returns CDR1 MDHEN and CDR2 SYDVKM. The V segment lost 5 bases and the J segment 9 bases; nucleotides outside the gene matches: 7. As DNA, the CDR3 is TGTGCCAGCAGTGGACAGGCGGGGTGGCCCCAGCATTTT. This sequence encodes CASSGQAGWPQHF.

V usage is TRBV6-2 or TRBV6-3 and J usage is TRBJ2-1; a weak D match, TRBD2 (5 bases). Germline V gives CDR1 MNHEY, CDR2 SVGEGT. The CDR3 contains 16 residues. V was trimmed by 4 bases and J by 0 bases, leaving 13 bases between them. DNA of the CDR3: TGTGCCAGCAGTTCTCCAGCGGAGAGCTCCTACAATGAGCAGTTCTTC. It encodes CASSSPAESSYNEQFF.

This chain links TRBV19 with TRBJ1-1, with 11 positions matching TRBD1. Germline V gene sequence: CDR1 LNHDA, CDR2 SQIVND (reference sequence). V dropped 10 bases and J dropped 5; count of bases not matched to a gene: 6. The CDR3 spans 13 residues. The CDR3 DNA sequence: TGTGCCACCGGGACAGGGGGAGGGACTGAAGCTTTCTTT. Translated, it gives CATGTGGGTEAFF.

This clone has only one observation. The genes are TRBV7-9 and TRBJ1-5; 7 nucleotides match TRBD1. V lost 5 bases to trimming and J lost 5 bases; unmatched junction nucleotides: 0. Germline CDR1 SEHNR, CDR2 FQNEAQ (reference sequence). The CDR3 contains 12 residues. The CDR3 here is CASSGQDQPQHF. The CDR3 DNA follows: TGTGCCAGCAGCGGACAGGATCAGCCCCAGCATTTT.